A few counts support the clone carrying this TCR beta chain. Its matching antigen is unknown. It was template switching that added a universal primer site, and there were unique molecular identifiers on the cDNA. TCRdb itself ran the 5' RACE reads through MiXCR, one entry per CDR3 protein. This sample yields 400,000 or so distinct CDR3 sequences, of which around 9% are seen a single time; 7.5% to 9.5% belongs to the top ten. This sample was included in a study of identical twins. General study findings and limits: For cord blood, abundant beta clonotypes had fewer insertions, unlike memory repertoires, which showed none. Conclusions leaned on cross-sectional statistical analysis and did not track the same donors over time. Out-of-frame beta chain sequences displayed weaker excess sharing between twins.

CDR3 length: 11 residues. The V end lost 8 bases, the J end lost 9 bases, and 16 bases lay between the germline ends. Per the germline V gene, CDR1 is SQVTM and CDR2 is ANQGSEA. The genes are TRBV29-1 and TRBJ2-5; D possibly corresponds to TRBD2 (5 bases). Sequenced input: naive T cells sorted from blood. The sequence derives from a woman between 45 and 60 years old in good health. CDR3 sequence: CSFPRSGAQYF. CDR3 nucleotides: TGCAGCTTTCCGAGGTCCGGGGCCCAGTACTTC.